Presented here are 30 T cell receptor beta chains from one specimen sequenced in a study of post-analysis software for immune sequencing data. Regarding the study as a whole: TRBV5-6, TRBV5-1 and TRBV20-1 belonged to a set of about five TRBV segments that were more frequent in patients than controls.

Researchers reported that TCR beta cDNA libraries carried unique molecular identifiers. TCRdb reanalysed the PCR reads using MiXCR and keeps one entry per CDR3 protein. The sample yields about 820,000 distinct CDR3 sequences, approximately 53% seen once. These receptors' targets are unknown. Sequenced material: blood. Source of these receptors: a girl aged 10-17 years with multiple sclerosis.

This chain links TRBV6-1 with TRBJ2-7; 7 positions agree with TRBD2. The CDR3 consists of 13 residues. Germline assignment: CDR1 MNHNS and CDR2 SASEGT. V shed 8 bases and J 7 bases; nucleotides not matched to a gene: 11. CDR3 region: CASLGLVGGEQYF. The CDR3 DNA sequence: TGTGCCAGCCTCGGACTAGTCGGGGGGGAGCAGTACTTC.

This chain uses TRBV15 with TRBJ1-5; D remains ambiguous. Trimming took off 1 base at V and 0 bases at J, with 4 bases between the two ends. Per germline, CDR1 LNHNV and CDR2 YYDKDF (reference sequence). This CDR3 is built from 14 residues. The CDR3 DNA follows: TGTGCCACCAGCAGAGTTTTTAGCAATCAGCCCCAGCATTTT. Amino acids: CATSRVFSNQPQHF.

This sequence joins TRBV4-1 and TRBJ2-1; tentatively, D is TRBD1 (6 bases). This CDR3 spans 15 amino acids. Germline V gene lookup returns CDR1 MGHRA and CDR2 YSYEKL. The ends were cut back, 1 base at V and 4 bases at J, with 11 bases in the middle. CDR3 DNA sequence: TGCGCCAGCAGCCAAGGCAGGGGACCGTACAATGAGCAGTTCTTC. It is translated as CASSQGRGPYNEQFF.

The V and J genes are TRBV3-1 and TRBJ1-2; TRBD1 aligns across 7 bases. The ends lost 8 bases at V and 4 bases at J; junction bases unmatched: 7. CDR3 length: 13 residues. The germline V gene has CDR1 LGHDT and CDR2 YNNKEL (reference sequence). CDR3 bases: TGTGCCAGCGGGACAGCTTTAGGCTATGGCTACACCTTC. Its protein is CASGTALGYGYTF.

J is TRBJ2-4 and V is TRBV11-2; possible D gene TRBD2, 6 bases. The CDR3 totals 15 residues. Between the trimmed V and J ends, which lost 5 bases and 0 bases, there was a span of 11 bases. Germline loops: CDR1 SGHAT, CDR2 FQNNGV. The chain's CDR3 is CASSQEGLAKNIQYF. As DNA, the CDR3 is TGTGCCAGCAGCCAGGAGGGGCTAGCCAAAAACATTCAGTACTTC.

CDR3 DNA: TGTGCCAGCAGTGAAAATCTACTAGCGGGAGAAGAGCAGTACTTC. Translating it yields CASSENLLAGEEQYF. The chain carries TRBV6-1 and TRBJ2-7; 11 bases align to TRBD2. V gave up 2 bases and J gave up 7 bases; unmatched junction bases: 7. CDR1 and CDR2 from the germline V gene are MNHNS and SASEGT. The CDR3 covers 15 residues.

J is TRBJ2-5 and V is TRBV5-1, with D hard to call. The J call is doubtful: the DNA matches TRBJ2-7 better. CDR3 length: 13 amino acids. CDR1 SGHRS and CDR2 YFSETQ come from the germline V gene. The CDR3, as DNA: TGCGCCAGCAGCTTGAATGCCGCCGACGAGCAGTACTTC. It is translated as CASSLNAADEQYF.

CDR3 in DNA: TGCGCCAGCAGCCAAGGGGGACAGATACAAGAGACCCAGTACTTC. It is translated as CASSQGGQIQETQYF. The rearrangement links TRBV4-1 to TRBJ2-5; TRBD1 agrees at 7 bases. The germline V gene encodes CDR1 MGHRA and CDR2 YSYEKL. With V trimmed by 1 base and J by 2 bases, 4 bases remained unmatched. The CDR3 has 15 residues.

The genes are TRBV7-2 and TRBJ2-7; D perhaps matches TRBD2 (6 bases). The CDR3 is 19 residues long. V lost 4 bases, J lost 1 base, and 26 bases lay in between. The germline V gene has CDR1 SGHTA and CDR2 FQGNSA. CDR3 sequence reads: CASSWARTGIVRGSYEQYF. The CDR3 nucleotides read TGTGCCAGCAGCTGGGCCAGGACTGGGATAGTCCGGGGGTCCTACGAGCAGTACTTC.

The V call is TRBV20-1, the J call TRBJ2-5, with 10 bases fitting TRBD1. With 5 bases clipped from V and 11 bases from J, the junction kept 14 bases outside the gene matches. CDR1 and CDR2 from the germline V gene are DFQATT and SNEGSKA (reference sequence). The CDR3 has 14 residues. The CDR3 here is CSARRQGARGEQYF. The CDR3 nucleotides are TGCAGTGCTCGAAGACAGGGGGCGCGGGGTGAGCAGTACTTC.

V and J are TRBV29-1 and TRBJ1-1, with a tentative D call TRBD1 (5 bases). The CDR3 length is 14 residues. The V and J ends lost 2 bases and 3 bases respectively, with 13 bases between them. Germline CDR1 and CDR2: SQVTM and ANQGSEA. The chain's CDR3 is CSVEKLVGDTEAFF. In DNA form, the CDR3 reads TGCAGCGTTGAAAAATTGGTAGGGGACACTGAAGCTTTCTTT.

The V call is TRBV5-5, the J call TRBJ1-1; TRBD1 agrees at 9 bases. The CDR3 runs to 15 residues. The germline V gene encodes CDR1 SGHKS and CDR2 YYEKEE (reference sequence). Losses at the gene ends were 2 bases for V and 0 bases for J; bases not matched to a gene: 2. This chain's CDR3 is CASSFGTGMNTEAFF. CDR3 DNA: TGTGCCAGCAGCTTCGGGACAGGGATGAACACTGAAGCTTTCTTT.

V gene TRBV20-1 combines with J gene TRBJ2-5; 9 nucleotides line up with TRBD2. Germline V gives CDR1 DFQATT, CDR2 SNEGSKA (reference sequence). CDR3 size: 15 residues. V trimming: 3 bases; J trimming: 5 bases; junction bases outside the gene matches: 10. This CDR3 reads CSARHLSGRGETQYF. CDR3 DNA: TGCAGTGCTAGGCACCTTAGCGGGAGAGGGGAGACCCAGTACTTC.

A remark on this clonotype: Since a much larger clone is just one base distant, this may be a read error. The gene calls are TRBV7-2 and TRBJ2-7; the match to TRBD1 covers 9 bases. V was pared by 4 bases and J by 5 bases, with 6 bases of the junction left unmatched. The germline CDR1 and CDR2 sequences are SGHTA and FQGNSA. This CDR3 region has 14 residues. The CDR3 is CASSSGTGSHEQYF. CDR3 nucleotide sequence: TGTGCCAGCAGCTCCGGGACAGGGTCCCACGAGCAGTACTTC.

The V gene is TRBV9, the J gene TRBJ2-7, with a possible D match to TRBD2 (5 bases). Trimming pared 4 bases from V and 5 bases from J, leaving 16 bases between. The CDR3 runs to 14 residues. CDR1 and CDR2 from the germline V gene are SGDLS and YYNGEE. The CDR3 nucleotides are TGTGCCAGCAGCCTCAGCCTCCCGGGGAACGAGCAGTACTTC. Its translation is CASSLSLPGNEQYF.

This clonotype has a handful of counts. The chain joins TRBV3-1 to TRBJ2-4; 7 nucleotides line up with TRBD2. The CDR3 sequence is 15 residues long. Looked up from germline, CDR1 is LGHDT and CDR2 is YNNKEL (reference sequence). V lost 0 bases and J lost 8; bases outside the gene matches: 7. The CDR3 DNA reads as TGTGCCAGCAGCCAAGATTTAGGACTAGGAGACATTCAGTACTTC. Its protein product is CASSQDLGLGDIQYF.

The rearrangement uses TRBV7-9 and TRBJ1-4; 8 bases align to TRBD1. V trimming: 5 bases; J trimming: 11 bases; junction bases outside the gene matches: 13. Germline-derived CDR1 and CDR2 are SEHNR and FQNEAQ (reference sequence). This CDR3 contains 15 residues. The chain's CDR3 is CASSPLGPDRGKLFF. CDR3 sequence (DNA): TGTGCCAGCAGCCCTTTGGGGCCCGACAGGGGTAAACTGTTTTTT.

Here the CDR3 DNA reads TGTGCCAGCAGTGTCTACGGGCAGGGTTCATCTGGGGCCAACGTCCTGACTTTC. Translation: CASSVYGQGSSGANVLTF. V usage is TRBV25-1 and J usage is TRBJ2-6; D perhaps matches TRBD1 (5 bases). V lost 4 bases and J 1 base, leaving 17 bases between the germline ends. CDR3 size: 18 residues. Germline CDR1 reads MGHDK; CDR2 reads SYGVNS.

The chain couples TRBV29-1 to TRBJ2-1, with 13 bases matching TRBD2. J was trimmed by 0 bases and V by 7 bases; bases with no gene match: 9. This CDR3 contains 17 residues. Germline lookup yields CDR1 SQVTM and CDR2 ANQGSEA. In DNA form, the CDR3 reads TGCAGCGCTCCCCGTGGGACTAGCGGGACCTCCTACAATGAGCAGTTCTTC. It codes for CSAPRGTSGTSYNEQFF.

V gene TRBV20-1 combines with J gene TRBJ2-3; D is perhaps TRBD2 (6 bases). Germline assignment: CDR1 DFQATT and CDR2 SNEGSKA (reference sequence). The V gene lost 6 bases and the J gene lost 6 bases, with 16 bases spanning the gap. The CDR3 runs to 13 residues. The DNA of the CDR3 is TGCAGTGCCCCCGGGCTAGCGTTGGATACGCAGTATTTT. Translation gives CSAPGLALDTQYF.

The rearrangement links TRBV4-1 to TRBJ2-1, with D perhaps matching TRBD2 (6 bases). CDR3 size: 16 residues. CDR1 MGHRA and CDR2 YSYEKL come from the germline V gene. Trimming cost V 3 bases and J 3 bases, with 15 bases left between them. In DNA form, the CDR3 reads TGCGCCAGCAGCCACCCGGGACTTTCTTACTACAATGAGCAGTTCTTC. Translated: CASSHPGLSYYNEQFF.

The genes are TRBV29-1 and TRBJ1-1; weak D call: TRBD1 (5 bases). Germline V gene data show CDR1 as SQVTM and CDR2 as ANQGSEA. V lost 1 base to trimming and J lost 11 bases, with 26 bases between them. The CDR3 covers 16 residues. The CDR3 nucleotides read TGCAGCGTTGAAGTGGAAGGACGGACGGAGGGGATTGGGGCTTTCTTT. Amino acid sequence: CSVEVEGRTEGIGAFF.

V is TRBV7-9 and J is TRBJ2-3; D gene unclear. CDR1 is SEHNR and CDR2 is FQNEAQ in the germline V gene (reference sequence). This CDR3 spans 16 amino acids. The ends were cut back, 5 bases at V and 1 base at J, with 16 bases in the middle. In nucleotides, the CDR3 is TGTGCCAGCAGCAAGGTACCCCGACCAGGCACAGATACGCAGTATTTT. Translation gives CASSKVPRPGTDTQYF.

This chain uses TRBV20-1 with TRBJ2-7; 8 bases agree with TRBD1. J was trimmed by 4 bases and V by 6 bases; bases with no gene match: 11. This CDR3 has 14 amino acids. Germline CDR1 is DFQATT and CDR2 is SNEGSKA (reference sequence). CDR3 protein: CSARTGTGVYEQYF. The CDR3 DNA reads as TGCAGTGCGAGAACCGGGACAGGTGTATACGAGCAGTACTTC.

This clonotype was detected only a few times. The rearrangement joins TRBV12-3 or TRBV12-4 to TRBJ2-3; D not resolved. The CDR3 spans 12 residues. V lost 11 bases, J lost 2 bases, and 11 bases lay in between. The DNA of the CDR3 is TGTGCCTCGGTAGGCGCCACAGATACGCAGTATTTT. Translated: CASVGATDTQYF.

This clonotype showed up just a few times. This chain joins TRBV20-1 and TRBJ1-2; the match to TRBD1 covers 7 bases. The CDR3 extends over 14 amino acids. Trimming removed 3 bases from V and 5 bases from J; junction bases left unmatched: 9. Germline V CDR1 and CDR2: DFQATT, SNEGSKA (reference sequence). CDR3 in amino acids: CSASVSGTVYGYTF. CDR3 bases: TGCAGTGCTAGCGTTTCCGGGACAGTTTATGGCTACACCTTC.

This chain joins TRBV10-3 and TRBJ2-4, with 7 positions matching TRBD1. CDR1 is ENHRY, CDR2 SYGVKD, per germline. Trimming took 3 bases from V and 0 from J; bases not matched to a gene: 11. The CDR3 runs 18 residues. The CDR3 coding sequence is TGTGCCATCAGTGAAGCTCACAGGGGAAGCGTAGCCAAAAACATTCAGTACTTC. Protein sequence: CAISEAHRGSVAKNIQYF.

The chain carries TRBV6-5 and TRBJ2-3; D is unclear. Germline assignment: CDR1 MNHEY and CDR2 SVGAGI. This CDR3 spans 14 amino acids. Trimming took off 0 bases at V and 6 bases at J, with 10 bases between the two ends. CDR3 sequence: CASSYSALEDTQYF. The CDR3 DNA follows: TGTGCCAGCAGTTACTCAGCTCTCGAGGATACGCAGTATTTT.

This rearrangement joins TRBV28 to TRBJ1-2; D ambiguous. V gave up 3 bases and J gave up 4 bases, with 9 bases separating them. Germline-derived CDR1 and CDR2 are MDHEN and SYDVKM. The CDR3 covers 13 residues. The CDR3 bases are TGTGCCAGCAGTTTGCGGCTCGTCTATGGCTACACCTTC. Translated: CASSLRLVYGYTF.

This clonotype was detected a few times. The gene calls are TRBV3-1 and TRBJ2-1, with D perhaps matching TRBD1 or TRBD2 (5 bases each). The CDR3 contains 12 residues. Trimming stripped 1 base from V and 9 bases from J, with 7 bases between. Looked up from germline, CDR1 is LGHDT and CDR2 is YNNKEL (reference sequence). This CDR3 is CASSQARGEQFF. The CDR3 nucleotides read TGTGCCAGCAGCCAAGCGAGGGGTGAGCAGTTCTTC.